The text below deals with one T cell receptor beta chain. Per the authors' pipeline: Counts of nucleated cells, estimated from reference gene primer amplification, were obtained. This table comes from immunoSEQ multiplex PCR, and its TCRdb copy is limited to in-frame clones, with some not included. That table gives V, J and clone size, and the DNA gave D and trimming. This table has 300,000 to 400,000 clones, more than 70% appearing once. V lost 3 bases and J 5 bases, leaving 11 bases between the germline ends. The CDR3 totals 14 residues. Germline V gene sequence: CDR1 KGHSH, CDR2 LQKENI. The data originate from a study of blood T cell repertoires in COVID-19. Background on the study: From T cells, B-cell-depleted T cells, or PBMCs came the material, which was cDNA or gDNA.

Sequenced input: peripheral blood. The chain carries TRBV18 and TRBJ1-5, with TRBD1 as a possible D gene (5 bases). The receptor's source is a woman between 45 and 65 years old who had recovered from COVID-19. CDR3 loop: CASSPNPTDQPQHF. The CDR3 DNA is TGTGCCAGCTCACCCAACCCGACAGATCAGCCCCAGCATTTT.